These T cell receptor beta chains were read from a single sample in a study. TCRdb recomputed calls from the RT-PCR reads with MiXCR, one row per CDR3 protein. Found here are about 680,000 distinct CDR3 sequences, approximately 15% of them singletons; the top ten hold 3.6%. Sequenced material: memory CD4+ T cells from blood. The source of these receptors is a female donor in good health, serving as a healthy control. The CDR3 runs from the conserved cysteine through the conserved F or W. Each record gives: CDR3 protein, CDR3 DNA, clone size, D gene, J gene, V gene. D genes are given only for firm matches. For some rows the clone size is stated as once, few or many, or as a class when expanded; others skip it.

CDR3aa: CAWSPGVYNEQFF
CDR3nt: TGTGCCTGGAGTCCAGGGGTGTACAATGAGCAGTTCTTC
abundance: .
d_gene: .
j_gene: TRBJ2-1
v_gene: TRBV30

CDR3aa: CSAPPGGGGETQYF
CDR3nt: TGCAGCGCCCCCCCGGGTGGGGGGGGAGAGACCCAGTACTTC
abundance: many
d_gene: TRBD2
j_gene: TRBJ2-5
v_gene: TRBV29-1

CDR3aa: CASSPGLAGYQETQYF
CDR3nt: TGTGCCAGCAGCCCCGGACTAGCGGGTTACCAAGAGACCCAGTACTTC
abundance: .
d_gene: TRBD2
j_gene: TRBJ2-5
v_gene: TRBV3-1

CDR3aa: CSATPGYSSSYEQYF
CDR3nt: TGCAGTGCTACACCGGGATATTCAAGCTCCTACGAGCAGTACTTC
abundance: few
d_gene: .
j_gene: TRBJ2-7
v_gene: TRBV20-1

CDR3aa: CASSLAPGTTNNEQFF
CDR3nt: TGTGCCAGCAGCTTAGCTCCCGGGACTACCAACAATGAGCAGTTCTTC
abundance: .
d_gene: TRBD2
j_gene: TRBJ2-1
v_gene: TRBV7-2

CDR3aa: CSARDPEGAHGYTF
CDR3nt: TGCAGTGCTAGAGATCCCGAGGGGGCGCATGGCTACACCTTC
abundance: .
d_gene: TRBD1
j_gene: TRBJ1-2
v_gene: TRBV20-1

CDR3aa: CASSQTSGNVANVLTF
CDR3nt: TGTGCCAGCAGCCAAACTAGCGGTAATGTAGCCAACGTCCTGACTTTC
abundance: .
d_gene: TRBD2
j_gene: TRBJ2-6
v_gene: TRBV3-1

CDR3aa: CSAREGGRETQYF
CDR3nt: TGCAGTGCTAGGGAGGGCGGGCGAGAGACCCAGTACTTC
abundance: .
d_gene: .
j_gene: TRBJ2-5
v_gene: TRBV20-1

CDR3aa: CSARALGTGSNYGYTF
CDR3nt: TGCAGTGCTAGAGCTTTGGGGACTGGTTCTAACTATGGCTACACCTTC
abundance: few
d_gene: .
j_gene: TRBJ1-2
v_gene: TRBV20-1

CDR3aa: CASGKTFNTEAFF
CDR3nt: TGTGCCAGCGGGAAAACGTTCAACACTGAAGCTTTCTTT
abundance: .
d_gene: .
j_gene: TRBJ1-1
v_gene: TRBV6-5

CDR3aa: CASSLRGGRGSYEQYF
CDR3nt: TGTGCCAGCAGCTTGCGCGGGGGACGGGGCTCCTACGAGCAGTACTTC
abundance: .
d_gene: TRBD2
j_gene: TRBJ2-7
v_gene: TRBV5-6

CDR3aa: CSARPIVGDTQYF
CDR3nt: TGCAGTGCTAGACCCATTGTGGGAGATACGCAGTATTTT
abundance: few
d_gene: .
j_gene: TRBJ2-3
v_gene: TRBV20-1

CDR3aa: CASSLEGGRPQHF
CDR3nt: TGTGCCAGCAGCTTAGAAGGGGGACGGCCCCAGCATTTT
abundance: few
d_gene: .
j_gene: TRBJ1-5
v_gene: TRBV7-2

CDR3aa: CASSLTQGASGEQYF
CDR3nt: TGCGCCAGCAGCTTAACACAGGGGGCATCTGGCGAGCAGTACTTC
abundance: few
d_gene: TRBD1
j_gene: TRBJ2-7
v_gene: TRBV5-1

CDR3aa: CASILGPGNYGYTF
CDR3nt: TGTGCCAGCATCTTGGGGCCCGGGAACTATGGCTACACCTTC
abundance: .
d_gene: .
j_gene: TRBJ1-2
v_gene: TRBV5-5

CDR3aa: CSASAAGLGNEQFF
CDR3nt: TGCAGTGCTAGTGCGGCGGGACTAGGGAATGAGCAGTTCTTC
abundance: once
d_gene: TRBD2
j_gene: TRBJ2-1
v_gene: TRBV20-1

CDR3aa: CATSRDSGSLETQYF
CDR3nt: TGTGCCACCAGCAGAGATTCGGGATCGCTCGAGACCCAGTACTTC
abundance: many
d_gene: .
j_gene: TRBJ2-5
v_gene: TRBV15

CDR3aa: CASNPRLLGRQPQHF
CDR3nt: TGTGCCAGCAACCCGAGGCTTCTAGGGCGGCAGCCCCAGCATTTT
abundance: .
d_gene: .
j_gene: TRBJ1-5
v_gene: TRBV28

CDR3aa: CSGLPAETQYF
CDR3nt: TGCAGTGGACTGCCGGCAGAGACGCAGTATTTT
abundance: many
d_gene: .
j_gene: TRBJ2-3
v_gene: TRBV20-1

CDR3aa: CASSLRGARPQHF
CDR3nt: TGTGCCAGCAGCTTGAGGGGGGCACGGCCCCAGCATTTT
abundance: few
d_gene: .
j_gene: TRBJ1-5
v_gene: TRBV5-6

CDR3aa: CASSVGWQRAYEQYF
CDR3nt: TGTGCCAGCAGCGTAGGATGGCAGAGAGCCTACGAGCAGTACTTC
abundance: few
d_gene: .
j_gene: TRBJ2-7
v_gene: TRBV9

CDR3aa: CSARAQGYNEQFF
CDR3nt: TGCAGTGCTAGGGCACAGGGGTACAATGAGCAGTTCTTC
abundance: many
d_gene: TRBD1
j_gene: TRBJ2-1
v_gene: TRBV20-1

CDR3aa: CSAGEGQRYGYTF
CDR3nt: TGCAGTGCTGGGGAAGGACAGCGTTATGGCTACACCTTC
abundance: many
d_gene: .
j_gene: TRBJ1-2
v_gene: TRBV20-1

CDR3aa: CASSAGRVREAFF
CDR3nt: TGTGCCAGCAGCGCCGGGAGAGTCCGTGAAGCTTTCTTT
abundance: .
d_gene: .
j_gene: TRBJ1-1
v_gene: TRBV3-1

CDR3aa: CASIGVAYEQYF
CDR3nt: TGTGCCAGCATAGGAGTGGCGTACGAGCAGTACTTC
abundance: .
d_gene: .
j_gene: TRBJ2-7
v_gene: TRBV28

CDR3aa: CASSLGTGAPLNYGYTF
CDR3nt: TGTGCCAGCAGCCTAGGGACAGGGGCCCCCCTAAACTATGGCTACACCTTC
abundance: .
d_gene: TRBD1
j_gene: TRBJ1-2
v_gene: TRBV7-2

CDR3aa: CATSDVAGGTDTQYF
CDR3nt: TGTGCCACCAGTGATGTAGCGGGAGGAACAGATACGCAGTATTTT
abundance: few
d_gene: TRBD2
j_gene: TRBJ2-3
v_gene: TRBV24-1

CDR3aa: CASSPTGSFDYGYTF
CDR3nt: TGTGCCAGCTCCCCGACAGGGAGCTTCGACTATGGCTACACCTTC
abundance: .
d_gene: TRBD1
j_gene: TRBJ1-2
v_gene: TRBV6-5

CDR3aa: CASSWGGIGTDTQYF
CDR3nt: TGTGCCAGCAGCTGGGGCGGGATCGGCACAGATACGCAGTATTTT
abundance: .
d_gene: .
j_gene: TRBJ2-3
v_gene: TRBV7-2